The rows below give T cell receptor beta chains drawn from one sample of a study of blood T cells in healthy people across ages. TCRdb fed the 5' RACE reads into MiXCR, producing one record per CDR3 protein. The table has roughly 1.9 million distinct CDR3 sequences, more than 35% seen once. The sample taken for sequencing was blood. The receptors come from a human donor in good health. CDR3s include the opening cysteine and the closing phenylalanine or tryptophan. The D gene is left open where the match is weak. Clone size appears in some rows only: once, few, many, or a class for an expanded clone.

J gene,V gene,D gene,clone size,CDR3 protein,CDR3 DNA
TRBJ2-1,TRBV4-1,TRBD1,few,CASSPQGRLGNEQFF,TGCGCCAGCAGCCCACAGGGGCGTCTAGGGAATGAGCAGTTCTTC
TRBJ1-2,TRBV5-1,TRBD1,.,CASSFSAGTVNYGYTF,TGCGCCAGCAGCTTTTCCGCCGGGACAGTTAACTATGGCTACACCTTC
TRBJ1-2,TRBV7-2,TRBD1,.,CASSRRDRGEYGYTF,TGTGCCAGCAGCCGGAGGGACAGGGGAGAGTATGGCTACACCTTC
TRBJ1-2,TRBV11-2,TRBD1,.,CASSLFTGADGHTF,TGTGCCAGCAGCTTATTTACAGGGGCCGATGGCCACACCTTC
TRBJ1-2,TRBV2,TRBD1,few,CACAWDRTYGYTF,TGTGCCTGTGCCTGGGACAGGACCTATGGCTACACCTTC
TRBJ2-5,TRBV20-1,TRBD2,few,CSVSGLAGRETQYF,TGCAGTGTCTCGGGACTAGCGGGACGAGAGACCCAGTACTTC
TRBJ2-5,TRBV7-2,.,.,CASSFPGDSWEQETQYF,TGTGCCAGCAGCTTCCCGGGGGACTCCTGGGAGCAAGAGACCCAGTACTTC
TRBJ1-1,TRBV5-1,.,.,CASSSYKWGSEAFF,TGCGCCAGCAGCTCCTACAAGTGGGGCTCTGAAGCTTTCTTT
TRBJ1-2,TRBV3-1,.,few,CASSHFDRTSYGYTF,TGTGCCAGCAGCCATTTTGACAGGACTAGCTATGGCTACACCTTC
TRBJ1-1,TRBV5-1,.,.,CASSLVPGTRTTEAFF,TGCGCCAGCAGCTTGGTTCCAGGGACGAGGACCACTGAAGCTTTCTTT
TRBJ2-1,TRBV6-6,TRBD1,.,CASRNPGQGHNEQFF,TGTGCCAGCAGAAATCCGGGACAGGGGCACAATGAGCAGTTCTTC
TRBJ2-1,TRBV7-2,TRBD2,few,CASGRMGGTYNEQFF,TGTGCCAGCGGTCGGATGGGGGGGACTTACAATGAGCAGTTCTTC
TRBJ2-7,TRBV9,TRBD1,few,CASSVGGQASPYEQYF,TGTGCCAGCAGCGTAGGAGGACAGGCGAGCCCCTACGAGCAGTACTTC
TRBJ2-7,TRBV15,.,.,CATAKETSYEQYF,TGTGCCACCGCAAAGGAGACATCCTACGAGCAGTACTTC
TRBJ2-3,TRBV5-1,.,.,CASSYPGEIDTQYF,TGCGCCAGCAGTTATCCAGGGGAAATAGATACGCAGTATTTT
TRBJ2-7,TRBV4-1,.,few,CASSQQAALSYEQYF,TGCGCCAGCAGCCAACAAGCAGCCCTCTCCTACGAGCAGTACTTC
TRBJ2-3,TRBV5-1,TRBD1,.,CASLSGDSTSTDTQYF,TGCGCCAGCCTTAGTGGGGACAGCACTAGCACAGATACGCAGTATTTT
TRBJ2-3,TRBV29-1,.,.,CSVEVQGTDTQYF,TGCAGCGTTGAAGTCCAGGGCACAGATACGCAGTATTTT
TRBJ2-7,TRBV29-1,TRBD1,.,CSVGTSTGGEQYF,TGCAGCGTTGGGACATCCACAGGGGGCGAGCAGTACTTC
TRBJ2-6,TRBV7-3,.,.,CASSLTTASGANVLTF,TGTGCCAGCAGCTTAACGACAGCCTCTGGGGCCAACGTCCTGACTTTC
TRBJ2-7,TRBV10-3,TRBD1,.,CAISPGTGIYEQYF,TGTGCCATCAGCCCCGGGACAGGGATCTACGAGCAGTACTTC
TRBJ2-5,TRBV29-1,.,.,CSVHDPGATQYF,TGCAGCGTTCACGACCCGGGAGCGACCCAGTACTTC
TRBJ1-6,TRBV20-1,.,.,CSARYSGRSPLHF,TGCAGTGCTAGGTATTCAGGGCGTTCACCCCTCCACTTT
TRBJ2-7,TRBV12-3/TRBV12-4,.,.,CASSFTLYSYEQYF,TGTGCCAGCAGTTTTACTCTTTACTCCTACGAGCAGTACTTC
TRBJ2-1,TRBV29-1,TRBD1,.,CSAQGATNNEQFF,TGCAGCGCACAGGGGGCTACAAACAATGAGCAGTTCTTC
TRBJ2-5,TRBV5-5,.,.,CASSVGQRETQYF,TGTGCCAGCAGCGTTGGTCAGAGGGAGACCCAGTACTTC
TRBJ1-5,TRBV29-1,.,.,CSVVQGGNQPQHF,TGCAGCGTTGTTCAAGGGGGAAATCAGCCCCAGCATTTT
TRBJ2-3,TRBV7-9,.,.,CASSSPGGPTDTQYF,TGTGCCAGCAGCTCTCCCGGTGGGCCCACAGATACGCAGTATTTT
TRBJ2-1,TRBV2,.,.,CASNPGPSYNEQFF,TGTGCCAGCAACCCGGGACCGAGCTACAATGAGCAGTTCTTC
TRBJ2-1,TRBV5-1,.,many,CASSLEVNNEQFF,TGCGCCAGCAGCTTGGAGGTGAACAATGAGCAGTTCTTC
TRBJ1-1,TRBV29-1,.,.,CSVGGSGTEAFF,TGCAGCGTTGGGGGGTCCGGCACTGAAGCTTTCTTT
TRBJ1-1,TRBV29-1,.,few,CSGGAVNTEAFF,TGCAGCGGGGGGGCAGTCAACACTGAAGCTTTCTTT
TRBJ1-5,TRBV7-9,TRBD1,.,CASSSQGEFQPQHF,TGTGCCAGCAGCTCACAGGGGGAGTTTCAGCCCCAGCATTTT
TRBJ1-6,TRBV28,.,.,CASSPLSARLSSYNSPLHF,TGTGCCAGCAGTCCCCTAAGCGCCCGGCTTAGCTCCTATAATTCACCCCTCCACTTT
TRBJ2-4,TRBV7-2,.,few,CASSLGRGRIGAKNIQYF,TGTGCCAGCAGCTTGGGAAGGGGTCGGATCGGAGCCAAAAACATTCAGTACTTC
TRBJ2-3,TRBV7-9,.,.,CASSSKTVAGTQYF,TGTGCCAGCAGCTCTAAGACAGTGGCAGGTACGCAGTATTTT
TRBJ2-7,TRBV6-2/TRBV6-3,.,.,CASSYSTSGIYEQYF,TGTGCCAGCAGTTACTCGACCTCAGGGATCTACGAGCAGTACTTC
TRBJ1-2,TRBV12-3/TRBV12-4,.,few,CASSPGDEDYGYTF,TGTGCCAGCAGTCCCGGGGACGAGGACTATGGCTACACCTTC
TRBJ1-1,TRBV20-1,TRBD1,.,CSARDTGVILEAFF,TGCAGTGCTAGAGATACAGGGGTGATACTTGAAGCTTTCTTT
TRBJ2-1,TRBV12-3/TRBV12-4,.,.,CASSLYGGTYNNEQFF,TGTGCCAGCAGTTTATACGGGGGCACGTATAACAATGAGCAGTTCTTC